These 20 T cell receptor beta chains came from one sample sequenced in a study of T cell repertoires in cytomegalovirus infection. MiXCR, applied by TCRdb to the reads, yields one record per CDR3 protein. The sample carries around 230,000 distinct CDR3 sequences, about 38% recorded once. These receptors have no identified antigens. This specimen was CD8+ T cells from cultured PBMCs, taken from culture after CMV antigen stimulation. The receptor set was obtained from a human donor in good health (CMV status not recorded). Some clones in this sample may be carry-over from other donors' samples.

This clonotype was observed many times. The chain couples TRBV7-2 to TRBJ1-6; D gene uncertain. The germline V gene has CDR1 SGHTA and CDR2 FQGNSA. The CDR3 has 18 residues. V was shortened by 1 base and J by 0 bases, with 13 bases between the two germline ends. The CDR3 here is CASSLVAYPSSYNSPLHF. CDR3 DNA: TGTGCCAGCAGCTTAGTGGCTTACCCTAGCTCCTATAATTCACCCCTCCACTTT.

This clonotype was seen more than once but under ten times. The chain combines TRBV4-1 with TRBJ1-4; weak D call: TRBD1 (5 bases). CDR3 size: 15 residues. Deletions cut 3 bases from V and 8 bases from J, with 16 bases between. Germline CDR1 and CDR2: MGHRA and YSYEKL. CDR3 DNA sequence: TGCGCCAGCAGCCAGATGGACAATAGTGGAGAAAAACTGTTTTTT. This encodes CASSQMDNSGEKLFF.

The V and J genes are TRBV7-9 and TRBJ2-2; tentative D call: TRBD2 (6 bases). The CDR3 runs to 15 residues. The V end was cut by 4 bases, the J end by 7 bases, with 16 bases between. In germline, CDR1 is SEHNR, CDR2 FQNEAQ (reference sequence). CDR3 nucleotides: TGTGCCAGCAGCTCTTCGGAGGGACGAGTCGGGGAGCTGTTTTTT. Its protein is CASSSSEGRVGELFF. The full variable domain, its missing parts supplied by reference TRBV7-9 and TRBJ2-2, is DTGVSQNPRHKITKRGQNVTFRCDPISEHNRLYWYRQTLGQGPEFLTYFQNEAQLEKSRLLSDRFSAERPKGSFSTLEIQRTEQGDSAMYLCASSSSEGRVGELFFGEGSRLTVL.

This sequence joins TRBV7-8 and TRBJ2-2; the D is unclear. Trimming removed 3 bases from V and 3 bases from J, with 11 bases in between. The CDR3 loop spans 15 amino acids. Looked up from germline, CDR1 is SGHVS and CDR2 is FQNEAQ. The CDR3 DNA reads as TGTGCCAGCAGCTTGGACCCGGGCGACACCGGGGAGCTGTTTTTT. It is translated as CASSLDPGDTGELFF.

The rearrangement joins TRBV12-3 or TRBV12-4 to TRBJ1-4; TRBD1 is a possible D gene (5 bases). There are 17 residues in the CDR3. V dropped 0 bases and J dropped 6 bases, with 17 bases sitting between them. CDR3 protein: CASSLAHGVGPDEKLFF. The CDR3 DNA is TGTGCCAGCAGTTTAGCCCACGGCGTGGGACCGGATGAAAAACTGTTTTTT.

The chain is built from TRBV6-2 or TRBV6-3 and TRBJ2-5; TRBD2 aligns across 9 bases. V dropped 4 bases and J dropped 1; count of bases not matched to a gene: 13. The CDR3 extends over 18 amino acids. In germline, CDR1 is MNHEY, CDR2 SVGEGT. The CDR3 loop is CASSFSGLLAGIQETQYF. CDR3 sequence (DNA): TGTGCCAGCAGTTTTTCCGGGCTGCTAGCGGGGATCCAAGAGACCCAGTACTTC.

V is TRBV4-1 and J is TRBJ2-7, with D possibly matching TRBD1 (5 bases). The V end was cut by 1 base, the J end by 5 bases, with 15 bases between. Germline V lookup: CDR1 MGHRA, CDR2 YSYEKL. CDR3 length: 15 amino acids. Written as DNA, the CDR3 is TGCGCCAGCAGCCAAGCTTTAACAGGCCGCCACGAGCAGTACTTC. Translating gives CASSQALTGRHEQYF.

This clonotype was observed a handful of times. V is TRBV7-3 and J is TRBJ2-3; TRBD1 is a possible D gene (6 bases). The V gene's germline CDR1 is SGHTA and CDR2 FQGTGA. The CDR3 loop spans 13 amino acids. Trimming took off 5 bases at V and 7 bases at J, with 13 bases between the two ends. The CDR3, as DNA: TGTGCCAGCAGCGACGACAGGCGACATACGCAGTATTTT. Translation gives CASSDDRRHTQYF.

This clonotype was recorded only once. The rearrangement joins TRBV15 to TRBJ2-7; TRBD1 matches at 9 bases. This CDR3 region has 17 residues. CDR1 and CDR2 (germline): LNHNV, YYDKDF (reference sequence). The V gene end was trimmed by 1 base and the J gene end by 4 bases; junction bases not matched to a gene: 11. This CDR3 is CATSRADRTGVLYEQYF. The CDR3 DNA sequence: TGTGCCACCAGCAGAGCTGACAGGACAGGGGTCCTATACGAGCAGTACTTC.

This chain links TRBV6-2 or TRBV6-3 with TRBJ2-7, with TRBD2 matching over 8 bases. The CDR3 length is 14 residues. V lost 8 bases and J lost 1; bases outside the gene matches: 7. Germline values: CDR1 MNHEY, CDR2 SVGEGT. The chain's CDR3 is CASQEGLGSYEQYF. The DNA of the CDR3 is TGTGCCAGCCAAGAGGGACTAGGGTCCTACGAGCAGTACTTC.

The V and J genes are TRBV6-1 and TRBJ2-1; D ambiguous. The ends were cut back, 7 bases at V and 5 bases at J, with 9 bases in the middle. CDR1 and CDR2 (germline): MNHNS, SASEGT. The length of the CDR3 is 12 residues. CDR3 region: CASTYADNEQFF. The CDR3, as DNA: TGTGCCAGCACCTACGCCGACAATGAGCAGTTCTTC.

This chain joins TRBV4-2 and TRBJ2-1, with TRBD2 matching 14 bases. CDR3 size: 18 residues. The germline V gene encodes CDR1 LGHNA and CDR2 YNFKEQ. V shed 1 base and J 7 bases; nucleotides not matched to a gene: 9. The CDR3 DNA sequence: TGTGCCAGCAGCCAAGGTCCGACTAGCGGGGGGGCCGGGAATGAGCAGTTCTTC. It specifies CASSQGPTSGGAGNEQFF.

This clonotype was found once. The rearrangement links TRBV11-2 to TRBJ1-2; D remains unclear. V lost 5 bases and J 8 bases, leaving 21 bases between the germline ends. There are 15 residues in the CDR3. Looked up from germline, CDR1 is SGHAT and CDR2 is FQNNGV. The DNA of the CDR3 is TGTGCCAGCAGCAGAGAGCCAGGCCGTTTGTCGGGCTACACCTTC. This translates into CASSREPGRLSGYTF.

The V gene is TRBV7-6, the J gene TRBJ1-1; D possibly corresponds to TRBD1 (5 bases). Germline V gene sequence: CDR1 SGHVS, CDR2 FNYEAQ. The CDR3 spans 16 residues. V lost 4 bases and J 1 base, leaving 16 bases between the germline ends. This chain's CDR3 is CASSSDKGPPNTEAFF. DNA for the CDR3: TGTGCCAGCAGCTCCGATAAGGGGCCTCCGAACACTGAAGCTTTCTTT.

This clonotype was counted between two and nine times. The V and J genes are TRBV11-2 and TRBJ1-3; the match to TRBD1 covers 10 bases. Per germline, CDR1 SGHAT and CDR2 FQNNGV. V shed 3 bases and J 7 bases; nucleotides not matched to a gene: 9. CDR3 length: 16 amino acids. Here the CDR3 DNA reads TGTGCCAGCAGCTTTAACCGGGACAGGGGACTCAACACCATATATTTT. It encodes CASSFNRDRGLNTIYF.

This clonotype was observed a few times. The chain is built from TRBV6-6 and TRBJ1-3; no firm D call. V lost 0 bases, J lost 0 bases, and 15 bases lay in between. From germline, CDR1 is MNHNY and CDR2 SVGAGI (reference sequence). This CDR3 has 18 residues. This chain's CDR3 is CASSYSIDYRDSGNTIYF. In nucleotides, the CDR3 is TGTGCCAGCAGTTACTCGATTGATTACCGCGACTCTGGAAACACCATATATTTT.

Remarks on this clonotype: The junction does not match germline at one end; this may be a read error. The V gene is TRBV7-4, the J gene TRBJ1-2; unclear D gene. This CDR3 is 14 amino acids long. CDR1 is SGHVT, CDR2 SQSDAQ, per germline. The CDR3 sequence is CASSLATRVDGYNF. CDR3 nucleotides: TGTGCCAGCAGCTTAGCGACCAGAGTCGATGGCTACAACTTC. Full variable domain (remainder filled in from reference TRBV7-4 and TRBJ1-2): GAGVSQSPRYKVAKRGRDVALRCDSISGHVTLYWYRQTLGQGSEVLTYSQSDAQRDKSGRPSGRFSAERPERSVSTLKIQRTEQGDSAVYLCASSLATRVDGYNFGSGTRLTVV.

The chain links TRBV19 to TRBJ1-5; D gene ambiguous. The CDR3 totals 18 residues. The germline gives CDR1 LNHDA, CDR2 SQIVND (reference sequence). Trimming left V 4 bases short and J 0 bases short, with 19 bases between. CDR3 residues: CASSTAKFINRSNQPQHF. CDR3 bases: TGTGCCAGTAGTACTGCCAAATTCATTAACCGTAGCAATCAGCCCCAGCATTTT.

V is TRBV28 and J is TRBJ1-5; TRBD1 might be the D (5 bases). Germline assignment: CDR1 MDHEN and CDR2 SYDVKM. Trimming removed 0 bases from V and 4 bases from J, with 10 bases in between. The CDR3 sequence is 15 residues long. Written as DNA, the CDR3 is TGTGCCAGCAGTTTATGGGCCGGGGGGAATCAGCCCCAGCATTTT. It translates to CASSLWAGGNQPQHF.

The chain links TRBV19 to TRBJ1-1; no clear D gene. This CDR3 comprises 11 residues. V was clipped by 2 bases and J by 7 bases, with 5 bases between them. Per the germline V gene, CDR1 is LNHDA and CDR2 is SQIVND (reference sequence). Written as DNA, the CDR3 is TGTGCCAGTAGTATATCGCGTGAAGCTTTCTTT. Amino acid sequence: CASSISREAFF.